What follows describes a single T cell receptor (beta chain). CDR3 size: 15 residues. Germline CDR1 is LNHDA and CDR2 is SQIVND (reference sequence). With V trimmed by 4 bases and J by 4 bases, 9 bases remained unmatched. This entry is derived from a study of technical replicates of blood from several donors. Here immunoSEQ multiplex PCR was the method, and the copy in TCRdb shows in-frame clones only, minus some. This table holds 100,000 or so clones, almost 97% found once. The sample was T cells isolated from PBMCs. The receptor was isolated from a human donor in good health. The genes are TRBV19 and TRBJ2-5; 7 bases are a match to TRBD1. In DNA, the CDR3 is TGTGCCAGTAGTACCGGAACAGGGGTATCAGAGACCCAGTACTTC. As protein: CASSTGTGVSETQYF. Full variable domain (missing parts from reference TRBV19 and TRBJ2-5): DGGITQSPKYLFRKEGQNVTLSCEQNLNHDAMYWYRQDPGQGLRLIYYSQIVNDFQKGDIAEGYSVSREKKESFPLTVTSAQKNPTAFYLCASSTGTGVSETQYFGPGTRLLVL.